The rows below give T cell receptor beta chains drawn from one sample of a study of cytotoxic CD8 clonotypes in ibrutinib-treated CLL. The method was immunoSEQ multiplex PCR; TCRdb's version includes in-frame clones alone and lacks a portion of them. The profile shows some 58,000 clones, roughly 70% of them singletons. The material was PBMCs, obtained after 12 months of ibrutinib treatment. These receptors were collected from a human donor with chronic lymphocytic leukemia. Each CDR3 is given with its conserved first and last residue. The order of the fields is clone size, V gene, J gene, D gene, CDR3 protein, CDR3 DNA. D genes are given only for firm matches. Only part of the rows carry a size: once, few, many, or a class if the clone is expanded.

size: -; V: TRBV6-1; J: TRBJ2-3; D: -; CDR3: CASSEFVQRTDTQYF; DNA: TGTGCCAGCAGTGAATTTGTTCAGCGCACAGATACGCAGTATTTT
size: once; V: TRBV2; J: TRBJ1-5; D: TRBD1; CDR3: CASSNDRGRDQPQHF; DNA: TGTGCCAGCAGTAATGACAGGGGGCGAGACCAGCCCCAGCATTTT
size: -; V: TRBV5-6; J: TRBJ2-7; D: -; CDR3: CASSLVASLRSYEQYF; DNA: TGTGCCAGCAGCTTGGTTGCCAGCCTCCGCTCCTACGAGCAGTACTTC
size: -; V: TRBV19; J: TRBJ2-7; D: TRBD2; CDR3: CASRGREAPYEQYF; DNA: TGTGCCAGTCGGGGGCGGGAGGCCCCCTACGAGCAGTACTTC
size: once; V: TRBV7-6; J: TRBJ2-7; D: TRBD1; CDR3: CASSLEAQGAYEQYF; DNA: TGTGCCAGCAGCTTAGAGGCACAGGGGGCCTACGAGCAGTACTTC
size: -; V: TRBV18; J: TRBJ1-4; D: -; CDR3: CASSQDSGEKLFF; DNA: TGTGCCAGCTCACAGGACAGTGGTGAAAAACTGTTTTTT
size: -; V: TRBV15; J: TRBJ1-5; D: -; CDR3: CATSRDLTGNQPQHF; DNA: TGTGCCACCAGCAGAGATCTTACAGGAAATCAGCCCCAGCATTTT
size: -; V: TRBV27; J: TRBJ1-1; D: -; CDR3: CASSNRPNGYTEAFF; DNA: TGTGCCAGCAGTAACAGACCCAATGGGTACACTGAAGCTTTCTTT
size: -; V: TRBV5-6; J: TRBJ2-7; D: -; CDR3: CASSLNRIRVGEQYF; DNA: TGTGCCAGCAGCTTGAACAGGATAAGAGTTGGCGAGCAGTACTTC
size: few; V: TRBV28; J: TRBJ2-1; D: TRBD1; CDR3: CASSLPVQGAGNEQFF; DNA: TGTGCCAGCAGTTTACCGGTCCAGGGGGCGGGGAATGAGCAGTTCTTC
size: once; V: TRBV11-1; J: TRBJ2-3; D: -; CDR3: CASSSGSPTDTQYF; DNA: TGTGCCAGCAGCTCCGGGAGCCCCACAGATACGCAGTATTTT
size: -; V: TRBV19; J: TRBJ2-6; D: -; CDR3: CASSPRGSRTVGSGANVLTF; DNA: TGTGCCAGTAGTCCACGTGGTTCTAGAACGGTGGGCTCTGGGGCCAACGTCCTGACTTTC